The rows below give T cell receptor beta chains drawn from one sample of a study of blood T cell repertoires in COVID-19. Sequencing used immunoSEQ multiplex PCR; TCRdb keeps in-frame clones, though not all of them. The table includes fewer than 500,000 clones, roughly 80% detected once. Specimen: peripheral blood. The receptors here all came from a human donor with acute or convalescent COVID-19. The donor label of this sample is uncertain. CDR3s include the opening cysteine and the closing phenylalanine or tryptophan. D genes are given only for firm matches. Rows may omit the clone size; those that give it use once, few, many or a size class.

>.|TRBJ1-5|TRBD1|TRBV7-2
TGTGCCAGCAGCTTAGACGGGACAGCTAGCAATCAGCCCCAGCATTTT
CASSLDGTASNQPQHF
>.|TRBJ2-2|TRBD2|TRBV18
TGTGCCAGCTCGCCTAGCGGGTACACCGGGGAGCTGTTTTTT
CASSPSGYTGELFF
>once|TRBJ1-3|.|TRBV28
TGTGCCAGCAGTTTCGGGAGCTCTGGAAACACCATATATTTT
CASSFGSSGNTIYF
>.|TRBJ2-5|TRBD1|TRBV18
TGTGCCAGCTCACCAGAGACAGGGCATCAAGAGACCCAGTACTTC
CASSPETGHQETQYF
>.|TRBJ2-7|.|TRBV21-1
TGTGCCAGCGCCAGGGTGGGGAGGAAACACGAGCAGTACTTC
CASARVGRKHEQYF
>.|TRBJ2-3|TRBD1|TRBV19
TGTGCCAGTAGTGGGGCAGGGGGCCTCCGGGATACGCAGTATTTT
CASSGAGGLRDTQYF
>.|TRBJ2-7|TRBD1|TRBV18
TGTGCCAGCTCCCCCGGGACAGGGAGCCACGAGCAGTACTTC
CASSPGTGSHEQYF
>.|TRBJ2-7|TRBD1|TRBV30
TGTGCCGGAAACAGGGGTTACGAGCAGTACTTC
CAGNRGYEQYF
>.|TRBJ2-7|.|TRBV12-1
TGTGCCAGCAGCTCCTTGGCGGATAACTCCTACGAGCAGTACTTC
CASSSLADNSYEQYF
>.|TRBJ2-1|TRBD2|TRBV4-2
TGTGCCAGCAGCCAAGACCAGCGGGACGAGCAGTTCTTC
CASSQDQRDEQFF
>.|TRBJ1-5|.|TRBV6-2/TRBV6-3
TGTGCCAGCAGCCAAGGCGGGGGCTTCGGTCAGCCCCAGCATTTT
CASSQGGGFGQPQHF
>.|TRBJ1-5|TRBD1|TRBV2
TGTGCCAGCAGTGAAAATCAGGGGGACAGGAATAATCAGCCCCAGCATTTT
CASSENQGDRNNQPQHF
>.|TRBJ1-2|TRBD1|TRBV6-5
TGTGCCAGCAGACCGGGACAGGTTAACTATGGCTACACCTTC
CASRPGQVNYGYTF
>.|TRBJ1-1|.|TRBV5-5
TGTGCCAGCAGCTTCAGTCCGGGATCCATGAACACTGAAGCTTTCTTT
CASSFSPGSMNTEAFF
>.|TRBJ1-2|.|TRBV5-1
TGCGCCAGCAGCCCTACAGGGACTAGAGGCTACACCTTC
CASSPTGTRGYTF
>.|TRBJ2-7|.|TRBV5-8
TGTGCCAGCAGCTTGCCCACAGGGATTACCTACGAGCAGTACTTC
CASSLPTGITYEQYF
>.|TRBJ2-7|TRBD2|TRBV7-9
TGTGCCAGCAGCTCAAGCCGGGAGGGACACAACGAGCAGTACTTC
CASSSSREGHNEQYF
>.|TRBJ2-1|TRBD1|TRBV6-6
TGTGCCAGCAGGGGACAGGGGGGGGCCAATTACAATGAGCAGTTCTTC
CASRGQGGANYNEQFF
>.|TRBJ2-3|TRBD1|TRBV7-6
TGTGCCAGCAGTAAACACAGGGGGCCTAACACAGATACGCAGTATTTT
CASSKHRGPNTDTQYF
>.|TRBJ1-4|TRBD1|TRBV28
TGTGCCAGCAGTTCCCGACAGGGCAGACTGTTTTTT
CASSSRQGRLFF
>.|TRBJ1-1|TRBD1|TRBV7-2
TGTGCCAGCAGCGACCGACAGGGGGCGAGAGGGCGAAACACTGAAGCTTTCTTT
CASSDRQGARGRNTEAFF
>.|TRBJ2-1|TRBD1|TRBV11-3
TGTGCCAGCAGCCCGGACAGGGGGACCTACAATGAGCAGTTCTTC
CASSPDRGTYNEQFF
>.|TRBJ1-6|.|TRBV30
TGTGCCTGGAGTCCCAACTCTCGACAGAATTCACCCCTCCACTTT
CAWSPNSRQNSPLHF
>.|TRBJ1-6|TRBD1|TRBV13
TGTGCCAGCAGCTCTCGCGAGGGGGCCGGATCACCCCTCCACTTT
CASSSREGAGSPLHF
>.|TRBJ1-5|TRBD1|TRBV2
TGTGCCAGCAAGGGGGACAGCAACGGTCAGCCCCAGCATTTT
CASKGDSNGQPQHF
>.|TRBJ1-3|.|TRBV19
TGTGCCAGTACGGAGATTTACTCTGGAAACACCATATATTTT
CASTEIYSGNTIYF
>.|TRBJ2-5|TRBD2|TRBV3-1/TRBV3-2
TGTGCCAGCAGCCGGTTTGGCGGGAGGCAAGAGACCCAGTACTTC
CASSRFGGRQETQYF
>.|TRBJ1-6|TRBD1|TRBV30
TGTGCCTGGAGTCCAGGGGGCTCACCCCTCCACTTT
CAWSPGGSPLHF
>.|TRBJ1-1|TRBD1|TRBV5-1
TGCGCCAGCAGATGGACAGGGGAGACTGAAGCTTTCTTT
CASRWTGETEAFF
>.|TRBJ1-5|.|TRBV9
TGTGCCAGCAGCGGCGACAGTAATAGCAATCAGCCCCAGCATTTT
CASSGDSNSNQPQHF